This is a list of T cell receptor beta chains from one sample in a study of blood T cell repertoires in COVID-19. Data came from immunoSEQ multiplex PCR; TCRdb stores just in-frame clones and leaves some out. The table records about 100,000 clones, about nine tenths of them present only once. The material sequenced was peripheral blood. Every receptor here comes from a middle-aged man with acute or convalescent COVID-19. CDR3s include the opening cysteine and the closing phenylalanine or tryptophan. D genes are given only for firm matches. Size values are once, few and many counts, or a class for expanded clones, and some rows have none.

abundance	v_gene	j_gene	d_gene	CDR3aa	CDR3nt
NA	TRBV5-4	TRBJ1-1	TRBD1	CASSTPGQGGTEAFF	TGTGCCAGCAGCACCCCGGGACAGGGGGGGACTGAAGCTTTCTTT
NA	TRBV7-9	TRBJ2-7	TRBD1	CASRASQGAGEQYF	TGTGCCAGCAGGGCCTCACAGGGGGCGGGGGAGCAGTACTTC
NA	TRBV3-1/TRBV3-2	TRBJ1-1	NA	CASSQAGDLSLAFF	TGTGCCAGCAGCCAAGCGGGAGACCTCAGTTTGGCTTTCTTT
NA	TRBV5-4	TRBJ1-2	NA	CASSLVGGRVLPFF	TGTGCCAGCAGCTTGGTGGGGGGTAGGGTCCTACCCTTCTTC
NA	TRBV6-5	TRBJ2-3	NA	CASDFRDTDTQYF	TGTGCCAGCGATTTCCGGGACACAGATACGCAGTATTTT
NA	TRBV6-5	TRBJ2-5	NA	CASTASWGRQETQYF	TGTGCCAGCACCGCCTCTTGGGGCCGACAAGAGACCCAGTACTTC
NA	TRBV6-1	TRBJ1-1	NA	CASSERTRAEAFF	TGTGCCAGCAGTGAAAGGACGCGGGCTGAAGCTTTCTTT
NA	TRBV11-3	TRBJ1-6	NA	CASNGGLNSPLHF	TGTGCCAGCAATGGCGGACTTAATTCACCCCTCCACTTT
NA	TRBV19	TRBJ2-7	TRBD2	CASRRTSGSPSYEQYF	TGTGCCAGTAGGAGGACTAGCGGGAGCCCTTCCTACGAGCAGTACTTC
NA	TRBV30	TRBJ2-5	TRBD2	CAWSWGTSVEETQYF	TGTGCCTGGAGTTGGGGGACTAGCGTTGAAGAGACCCAGTACTTC
once	TRBV5-8	TRBJ2-1	TRBD2	CASSKGLAGSNEQFF	TGTGCCAGCAGCAAGGGACTAGCGGGATCCAATGAGCAGTTCTTC
NA	TRBV5-1	TRBJ1-2	TRBD1	CASSLLTGGADGYTF	TGCGCCAGCAGCTTGTTGACAGGGGGCGCGGATGGCTACACCTTC
NA	TRBV25-1	TRBJ2-1	TRBD2	CASSEWRLAGGNNEQFF	TGTGCCAGCAGTGAATGGCGACTAGCGGGAGGAAACAATGAGCAGTTCTTC
once	TRBV27	TRBJ1-1	TRBD1	CASSFGTALNTEAFF	TGTGCCAGCAGTTTCGGGACAGCACTGAACACTGAAGCTTTCTTT
NA	TRBV7-9	TRBJ2-5	TRBD2	CASSVGLAGRETQYF	TGTGCCAGCAGCGTTGGACTAGCCGGGCGCGAGACCCAGTACTTC
NA	TRBV5-1	TRBJ2-7	NA	CASNPVRRTSYEQYF	TGCGCCAGCAATCCGGTCAGGCGAACCTCCTACGAGCAGTACTTC
once	TRBV3-1/TRBV3-2	TRBJ1-2	TRBD1	CASSQARRDRVMGYGYTF	TGTGCCAGCAGCCAGGCGCGCCGGGACAGGGTTATGGGCTATGGCTACACCTTC
few	TRBV18	TRBJ1-1	NA	CASSPGGKAFF	TGTGCCAGCTCACCAGGCGGGAAAGCTTTCTTT
NA	TRBV14	TRBJ2-3	NA	CASSQANTDTQYF	TGTGCCAGCAGCCAAGCCAACACAGATACGCAGTATTTT
NA	TRBV15	TRBJ2-7	TRBD1	CATSRGGGTGDYEQYF	TGTGCCACCAGCAGAGGGGGAGGGACAGGGGACTACGAGCAGTACTTC
NA	TRBV6-2/TRBV6-3	TRBJ2-4	NA	CASSDTAKNIQYF	TGTGCCAGCAGTGACACGGCCAAAAACATTCAGTACTTC
once	TRBV7-9	TRBJ1-1	TRBD1	CASSRPRTGHTEAFF	TGTGCCAGCAGCCGACCCCGGACAGGGCATACTGAAGCTTTCTTT
NA	TRBV5-1	TRBJ1-2	NA	CASSLAPGVDYGYTF	TGCGCCAGCAGCTTGGCCCCGGGGGTGGACTATGGCTACACCTTC
NA	TRBV18	TRBJ2-5	NA	CASSPLGVGAGETQYF	TGTGCCAGCTCACCGCTAGGGGTCGGCGCTGGGGAGACCCAGTACTTC
NA	TRBV5-1	TRBJ2-2	TRBD2	CASSLDRTSENTGELFF	TGCGCCAGCAGCTTGGATAGGACTAGCGAGAACACCGGGGAGCTGTTTTTT
NA	TRBV11-3	TRBJ2-1	NA	CASSPDRNEQFF	TGTGCCAGCAGTCCCGACAGAAATGAGCAGTTCTTC
NA	TRBV29-1	TRBJ2-3	NA	CSVDEGNTDTQYF	TGCAGCGTTGATGAGGGAAACACAGATACGCAGTATTTT
NA	TRBV21-1	TRBJ1-5	NA	CASSKRGYSNQPQHF	TGTGCCAGCAGCAAAAGGGGATATAGCAATCAGCCCCAGCATTTT
NA	TRBV27	TRBJ2-2	TRBD1	CASSLGDRGPNTGELFF	TGTGCCAGCAGTTTAGGGGACAGGGGGCCCAACACCGGGGAGCTGTTTTTT
NA	TRBV28	TRBJ2-3	TRBD2	CASSSSGRGTDTQYF	TGTGCCAGCAGTTCTAGCGGGAGAGGGACAGATACGCAGTATTTT
NA	TRBV5-1	TRBJ1-1	TRBD1	CASSRTGLNTEAFF	TGCGCCAGCAGCAGGACAGGATTGAACACTGAAGCTTTCTTT
NA	TRBV5-1	TRBJ1-1	NA	CASSLGLAENTEAFF	TGCGCCAGCAGCTTGGGATTGGCGGAGAACACTGAAGCTTTCTTT
NA	TRBV7-2	TRBJ2-1	NA	CASSHLEGLYNEQFF	TGTGCCAGCAGCCATCTAGAGGGATTATACAATGAGCAGTTCTTC
NA	TRBV2	TRBJ2-4	NA	CASSRIPGQTLAKNIQYF	TGTGCCAGCAGTCGAATCCCGGGACAAACCTTAGCCAAAAACATTCAGTACTTC
once	TRBV9	TRBJ1-2	TRBD1	CASSVQGASGYTF	TGTGCCAGCAGCGTACAGGGGGCGTCTGGCTACACCTTC
NA	TRBV27	TRBJ2-4	TRBD2	CASSSLAGPLSNIQYF	TGTGCCAGCAGTTCCTTAGCGGGCCCCCTCTCAAACATTCAGTACTTC
NA	TRBV27	TRBJ2-3	NA	CANVISGSVDRASGDTQYF	TGTGCCAACGTCATCTCTGGCTCGGTGGACAGGGCTAGCGGCGATACGCAGTATTTT
NA	TRBV19	TRBJ1-3	NA	CASSMTHGLSGNTIYF	TGTGCCAGTAGTATGACCCACGGACTATCTGGAAACACCATATATTTT
NA	TRBV5-4	TRBJ2-2	NA	CASSLGHLNTGELFF	TGTGCCAGCAGCCTGGGACATCTGAACACCGGGGAGCTGTTTTTT
NA	TRBV9	TRBJ2-7	TRBD1	CASSVGFGGQDYEQYF	TGTGCCAGCAGCGTAGGGTTCGGAGGACAGGATTACGAGCAGTACTTC
NA	TRBV6-2/TRBV6-3	TRBJ2-1	TRBD2	CASSTASGPYNEQFF	TGTGCCAGCAGCACGGCTAGCGGTCCCTACAATGAGCAGTTCTTC
NA	TRBV11-2	TRBJ2-3	NA	CASSLGGNRDTDTQYF	TGTGCCAGCAGCTTAGGAGGGAACAGAGACACAGATACGCAGTATTTT
NA	TRBV6-1	TRBJ2-7	NA	CASSESRGGYEQYF	TGTGCCAGCAGTGAAAGCAGGGGCGGTTACGAGCAGTACTTC
NA	TRBV25-1	TRBJ1-1	TRBD1	CASRPDRGNTEAFF	TGTGCCAGCAGACCAGACAGGGGGAACACTGAAGCTTTCTTT